The sequence of this T cell receptor (beta chain) was determined in a study of regulatory T cells in long-lasting Graves disease. General study results and limits: Accuracy might have suffered from few samples. Less diverse TCR repertoires were seen in persistent Graves' patients than in newly diagnosed ones.

As for time point: newly diagnosed GD, antithyroid drugs for less than 3 months. TCR sequences were obtained from RNA taken from PBMCs. This clonotype was detected many times. The antigen is not known. The germline CDR1 and CDR2 sequences are SGHVS and FQNEAQ. Trimming left V 5 bases short and J 2 bases short, with 15 bases between. This CDR3 has 15 amino acids. Investigators prepared the TCR beta libraries by applying iRepertoire HTBI primers and Arm-PCR of CDR3 regions. TCRdb independently ran MiXCR on the multiplex PCR reads; one entry per CDR3 protein. The sample has a few hundred thousand distinct CDR3 sequences; 16% are singletons. The data were also submitted as part of a second study, on T cells in Graves' hyperthyroidism and ophthalmopathy.

J is TRBJ2-5 and V is TRBV7-8; TRBD2 is a possible D gene (6 bases). The sequence was obtained from a man in his forties with Graves disease. Sequenced here: peripheral blood mononuclear cells (PBMCs), sampled at new diagnosis, from a patient treated with antithyroid drugs. The CDR3 spells CASSRAEGKQETQYF. CDR3 in DNA: TGTGCCAGCAGCCGGGCGGAGGGCAAACAAGAGACCCAGTACTTC.